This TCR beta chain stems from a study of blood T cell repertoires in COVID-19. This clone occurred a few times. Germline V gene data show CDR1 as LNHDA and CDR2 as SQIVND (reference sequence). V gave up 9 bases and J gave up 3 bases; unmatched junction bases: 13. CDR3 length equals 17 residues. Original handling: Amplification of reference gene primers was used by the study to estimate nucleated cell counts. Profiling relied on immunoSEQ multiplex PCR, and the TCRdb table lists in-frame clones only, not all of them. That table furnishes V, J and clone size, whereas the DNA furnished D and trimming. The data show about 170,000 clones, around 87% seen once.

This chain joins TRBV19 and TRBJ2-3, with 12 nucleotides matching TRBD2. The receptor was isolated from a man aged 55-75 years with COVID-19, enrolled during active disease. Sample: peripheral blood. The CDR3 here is CASKLAGGPRQTDTQYF. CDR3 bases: TGTGCCAGCAAGCTAGCGGGGGGGCCTCGTCAAACAGATACGCAGTATTTT.